This TCR beta chain derives from a study of CD8 T cells in ankylosing spondylitis. The CDR3 runs to 13 residues. Germline V gene sequence: CDR1 SGDLS, CDR2 YYNGEE. Points from the study as a whole: Significant enrichment of disease-linked clones was reportedly seen in matched ankylosing spondylitis synovial fluid.

With regard to this clonotype: Its antigen is not known. At one of its ends the junction is not consistent with the germline gene, which may arise from a read error.

TCRdb analysed the 5' RACE reads with MiXCR anew, one entry per CDR3 protein. The repertoire holds about 140,000 distinct CDR3 sequences, with roughly 30% as singletons. The TCR sequence derives from a male donor with ankylosing spondylitis. The rearrangement uses TRBV9 and TRBJ1-1; D remains ambiguous. Sequenced: synovial fluid, either unsorted or a sorted T cell fraction (not recorded which). CDR3 sequence reads: CASGVGMSTEAFF. CDR3 bases: TGTGCCAGCGGCGTAGGGATGAGCACTGAAGCTTTCTTT.